The 28 T cell receptor beta chains reported below all come from one sample, sequenced in a study of blood T cells in healthy people across ages. Then a second PCR, running about 6 to 12 cycles, was carried out with a sample-barcoded 5' primer and a J-beta primer mix. MiXCR, applied by TCRdb to the 5' RACE reads, yields one record per CDR3 protein. Here the sample spans fewer than 750,000 distinct CDR3 sequences, approximately 52% being singletons. The sequenced sample consisted of blood. These receptors were taken from an elderly woman in good health.

V gene TRBV20-1 combines with J gene TRBJ2-3; TRBD1 matches 7 bases. Germline V gives CDR1 DFQATT, CDR2 SNEGSKA (reference sequence). This CDR3 comprises 14 residues. Trimming took 6 bases from V and 1 from J; bases not matched to a gene: 7. The CDR3 region is CSAQGQDGTDTQYF. For the CDR3, the DNA is TGCAGTGCCCAAGGACAGGACGGCACAGATACGCAGTATTTT.

For this clonotype: Its ends do not fully match the called genes, so a read error is possible. This chain links TRBV4-1 with TRBJ2-3; 7 nucleotides agree with TRBD1. CDR1 is MGHRA, CDR2 YSYEKL, per germline. CDR3 size: 14 residues. The CDR3, as DNA: TGCGCCAGCAGCCAAGTAGGGGGCACAGATTCGCAGTATTTT. Residues: CASSQVGGTDSQYF.

This chain uses TRBV10-3 with TRBJ2-3, with D perhaps TRBD2 (6 bases). The germline V gene encodes CDR1 ENHRY and CDR2 SYGVKD. This CDR3 spans 18 amino acids. Deletions cut 5 bases from V and 5 bases from J, with 26 bases between. The CDR3 is CAISPLHNTGGARDTQYF. The CDR3 nucleotides are TGTGCCATCAGTCCGCTCCATAACACCGGGGGAGCAAGAGATACGCAGTATTTT.

Details on this clonotype: Just one base apart from a much larger clone, this may be a read error. The rearrangement uses TRBV18 and TRBJ2-5, with a weak D call TRBD1 (6 bases). This CDR3 spans 13 amino acids. Germline V lookup: CDR1 KGHSH, CDR2 LQKENI. The CDR3 here is CASSPRTEEAQYF. In nucleotides, the CDR3 is TGTGCCAGCTCACCACGGACAGAAGAGGCCCAGTACTTC.

The V gene is TRBV24-1, the J gene TRBJ1-1; tentatively, D is TRBD1 (5 bases). V lost 2 bases, J lost 8 bases, and 11 bases lay in between. CDR3 length equals 13 residues. Germline V gives CDR1 KGHDR, CDR2 SFDVKD. The CDR3 loop reads CATSDSGFSEAFF. The CDR3 DNA sequence: TGTGCCACCAGTGATTCAGGGTTTTCCGAAGCTTTCTTT.

The table lists this clonotype with many counts. This rearrangement joins TRBV5-1 to TRBJ2-1; D is perhaps TRBD2 (6 bases). The CDR3 has 18 residues. V lost 4 bases, J lost 4 bases, and 24 bases lay in between. Germline CDR1 reads SGHRS; CDR2 reads YFSETQ. CDR3 loop: CASSQTTGRANLYNEQFF. The CDR3 DNA is TGCGCCAGCAGCCAAACTACCGGGAGAGCTAATCTATACAATGAGCAGTTCTTC.

This clonotype has only a few counts. The chain recombines TRBV27 with TRBJ2-1, with 10 nucleotides matching TRBD2. With 5 bases clipped from V and 5 bases from J, the junction kept 3 bases outside the gene matches. The CDR3 is 14 amino acids. The V gene's germline CDR1 is MNHEY and CDR2 SMNVEV (reference sequence). The chain's CDR3 is CASSGLAEHNEQFF. CDR3 coding DNA: TGTGCCAGCAGTGGACTAGCGGAGCACAATGAGCAGTTCTTC.

The V call is TRBV5-1, the J call TRBJ2-3; possibly TRBD1 or TRBD2 for D (5 bases each). Germline CDR1 reads SGHRS; CDR2 reads YFSETQ. Trimming removed 6 bases from V and 6 bases from J, with 20 bases in between. There are 15 residues in the CDR3. The CDR3 region has the DNA TGCGCCAGCACCCTATTCGGGGCCGGTTCGGATACGCAGTATTTT. Translation gives CASTLFGAGSDTQYF.

In the case of this clonotype: The junction departs from the called germline gene at one end, perhaps through a read error. The chain employs TRBV28 and TRBJ2-1, with TRBD1 matching over 7 bases. The germline V gene encodes CDR1 MDHEN and CDR2 SYDVKM. The CDR3 has 16 amino acids. The CDR3 is CASSQGGQSSYSEQFF. CDR3 DNA sequence: TGTGCCAGCAGCCAAGGGGGCCAGAGCTCCTACAGTGAGCAGTTCTTC.

The chain uses TRBV29-1 and TRBJ2-7, with 15 nucleotides matching TRBD2. The J call is uncertain, as TRBJ2-5 better fits the DNA end. The CDR3 contains 14 residues. Looked up from germline, CDR1 is SQVTM and CDR2 is ANQGSEA. The CDR3 loop is CSVVGLAGGETQYF. CDR3 nucleotide sequence: TGCAGCGTCGTGGGACTAGCGGGGGGCGAGACCCAGTACTTC.

This clonotype has just one count. V and J are TRBV7-8 and TRBJ1-2; 10 bases are shared with TRBD1. Germline CDR1 is SGHVS and CDR2 is FQNEAQ. The J segment lost 4 bases and the V segment lost 2 bases, leaving 19 bases of the junction unmatched. This CDR3 is built from 20 residues. The CDR3 here is CASSLLQAMPGDRGGYGYTF. CDR3 in DNA: TGTGCCAGCAGCTTATTGCAAGCGATGCCCGGGGACAGGGGAGGCTATGGCTACACCTTC.

This CDR3 reads CASSDGAGAGGQYF. The CDR3 DNA is TGCGCCAGCAGCGACGGGGCAGGGGCCGGGGGGCAGTATTTT. The chain couples TRBV10-1 to TRBJ2-3, with D perhaps matching TRBD1 or TRBD2 (6 bases each). V dropped 6 bases and J dropped 11 bases, with 21 bases sitting between them. The CDR3 is 14 residues long. The germline gives CDR1 WNHNN, CDR2 SYGVQD (reference sequence).

This clonotype was observed many times. This sequence joins TRBV5-1 and TRBJ2-3, with D perhaps TRBD1 or TRBD2 (7 bases each). V dropped 1 base and J dropped 2 bases, with 14 bases sitting between them. This CDR3 is 16 amino acids long. Germline loops: CDR1 SGHRS, CDR2 YFSETQ. CDR3 bases: TGCGCCAGCAGCTTGCAGGGGGGGGCAACCACAGATACGCAGTATTTT. Protein: CASSLQGGATTDTQYF.

This clonotype came up many times. The chain has TRBV6-5 and TRBJ2-1; the match to TRBD2 covers 11 bases. Germline CDR1 and CDR2: MNHEY and SVGAGI. The CDR3 has 18 residues. V shed 4 bases and J 0 bases; nucleotides not matched to a gene: 8. The CDR3 nucleotides are TGTGCCAGCAGTTTCACTAGCGGGGGCGTAAGCTCCTACAATGAGCAGTTCTTC. Translated, it gives CASSFTSGGVSSYNEQFF.

Ten or more counts support this clonotype. The V and J genes are TRBV5-1 and TRBJ2-3; no clear D gene. The germline V gene has CDR1 SGHRS and CDR2 YFSETQ. The V end lost 4 bases, the J end lost 0 bases, and 15 bases lay between the germline ends. This CDR3 comprises 16 residues. The CDR3 bases are TGCGCCAGCAGCCCCCAACGGCAGCGCAGCACAGATACGCAGTATTTT. This sequence encodes CASSPQRQRSTDTQYF. The full variable domain, in which reference TRBV5-1 and TRBJ2-3 provide the parts outside the CDR3, is KAGVTQTPRYLIKTRGQQVTLSCSPISGHRSVSWYQQTPGQGLQFLFEYFSETQRNKGNFPGRFSGRQFSNSRSEMNVSTLELGDSALYLCASSPQRQRSTDTQYFGPGTRLTVL.

This chain connects TRBV10-3 to TRBJ1-3; TRBD1 is a possible D gene (6 bases). Germline CDR1 reads ENHRY; CDR2 reads SYGVKD. Trimming left V 3 bases short and J 4 bases short, with 13 bases between. The CDR3 has 15 amino acids. For the CDR3, the DNA is TGTGCCATCAGTGATAAGGGGGGGCAAGGAAACACCATATATTTT. It yields the protein CAISDKGGQGNTIYF.

In its sample, this clonotype was seen many times. This rearrangement joins TRBV20-1 to TRBJ2-4, with D possibly matching TRBD2 (7 bases). V lost 4 bases and J lost 4, with 17 bases in between. Germline V gene lookup returns CDR1 DFQATT and CDR2 SNEGSKA (reference sequence). The CDR3 is 15 residues long. The CDR3 bases are TGCAGTGCTATCGCAACCAGGGGAGGGAAAAACATTCAGTACTTC. Translated, it gives CSAIATRGGKNIQYF.

The genes are TRBV4-2 and TRBJ2-1; 11 bases fit TRBD2. CDR1 and CDR2 from the germline V gene are LGHNA and YNFKEQ. The ends lost 6 bases at V and 7 bases at J; junction bases unmatched: 2. The CDR3 is made up of 13 amino acids. CDR3 in DNA: TGTGCCAGCAGGACTAGCGGGATGAATGAGCAGTTCTTC. Amino acid sequence: CASRTSGMNEQFF.

Note on this clonotype: A much more abundant neighbour one base away suggests this may be a read error. The chain uses TRBV30 and TRBJ2-7; 14 bases fit TRBD2. Trimming cost V 1 base and J 7 bases; bases outside gene matches: 6. The CDR3 spans 15 residues. Germline CDR1 reads GTSNPN; CDR2 reads SVGIG (reference sequence). The CDR3 is CAWSAGLAGVGEQYF. In DNA, the CDR3 is TGTGCCTGGAGTGCGGGACTAGCGGGAGTTGGTGAGCAGTACTTC. Complete variable domain (other parts from reference TRBV30 and TRBJ2-7): SQTIHQWPATLVQPVGSPLSLECTVEGTSNPNLYWYRQAAGRGLQLLFYSVGIGQISSEVPQNLSASRPQDRQFILSSKKLLLSDSGFYLCAWSAGLAGVGEQYFGPGTRLTVT.

Comments on this clonotype: A much larger clone lies a single base off, so this may be a read error. The rearrangement joins TRBV7-6 to TRBJ2-7; TRBD2 is a possible D gene (5 bases). Germline V CDR1 and CDR2: SGHVS, FNYEAQ. The CDR3 has 16 amino acids. V was trimmed by 3 bases and J by 5 bases, leaving 20 bases between them. Written as DNA, the CDR3 is TGTGCCAGCAGCTTCCGGGGTGTCGTGAGAAACGACGAGCAGTACTTC. It specifies CASSFRGVVRNDEQYF.

For this clonotype: A much larger clone lies a single base off, so this may be a read error. The V call is TRBV4-2, the J call TRBJ2-7; perhaps D is TRBD1 or TRBD2 (5 bases each). The DNA end is more similar to TRBJ2-5, so the J call may be wrong. CDR1 and CDR2 from the germline V gene are LGHNA and YNFKEQ. The CDR3 is made up of 14 amino acids. Written as DNA, the CDR3 is TGTGCCAGCAGCCAGGGACGGAGCCAAGAGACCCAGTACTTC. Its protein product is CASSQGRSQETQYF.

The J gene is TRBJ2-5, the V gene TRBV29-1; possible D gene TRBD1, 6 bases. The CDR3 covers 12 residues. Trimming took off 3 bases at V and 6 bases at J, with 11 bases between the two ends. Per the germline V gene, CDR1 is SQVTM and CDR2 is ANQGSEA. The chain's CDR3 is CSVDETGKTQYF. For the CDR3, the DNA is TGCAGCGTTGATGAGACAGGAAAGACCCAGTACTTC.

In this sample, this clonotype turned up a few times. The rearrangement uses TRBV5-1 and TRBJ1-1; 9 positions agree with TRBD1. The CDR3 contains 13 residues. The V gene's germline CDR1 is SGHRS and CDR2 YFSETQ. V shed 7 bases and J 2 bases; nucleotides not matched to a gene: 3. In DNA, the CDR3 is TGCGCCAGCGGGACAGGGACTAACACTGAAGCTTTCTTT. It codes for CASGTGTNTEAFF.

This clonotype was seen repeatedly, ten times or more. The CDR3 region has the DNA TGTGCCAGCAGCAAAGTCGGTGACCGCTCCTACGAGCAGTACTTC. Its protein product is CASSKVGDRSYEQYF. This chain joins TRBV21-1 and TRBJ2-7. TRBV21-1 is deemed a pseudogene. The CDR3 has 15 residues.

This chain joins TRBV27 and TRBJ1-5, with 8 bases fitting TRBD1. The CDR3 covers 16 residues. Germline loops: CDR1 MNHEY, CDR2 SMNVEV (reference sequence). With V trimmed by 4 bases and J by 1 base, 6 bases remained unmatched. This CDR3 reads CASSSDRVQSNQPQHF. CDR3 DNA: TGTGCCAGCAGTTCGGACAGGGTACAGAGCAATCAGCCCCAGCATTTT.

This clonotype has ten or more counts. This chain joins TRBV29-1 and TRBJ2-3; the match to TRBD1 covers 9 bases. CDR3 length equals 14 residues. J was trimmed by 3 bases and V by 4 bases; bases with no gene match: 5. Germline V CDR1 and CDR2: SQVTM, ANQGSEA. The CDR3 loop reads CSVAQGAKTDTQYF. The CDR3 DNA is TGCAGCGTTGCACAGGGGGCGAAGACAGATACGCAGTATTTT.

This clonotype was picked up one time. A much larger clone differs from this one at a single base, so this may be a read error. The chain recombines TRBV7-2 with TRBJ2-3; tentatively, D is TRBD2 (7 bases). This CDR3 contains 15 residues. Germline V gene sequence: CDR1 SGHTA, CDR2 FQGNSA. V lost 8 bases to trimming and J lost 9 bases, with 24 bases between them. The chain's CDR3 is CASRGGGGPFSTQYF. In nucleotides, the CDR3 is TGTGCCAGCCGCGGCGGCGGGGGCCCTTTTTCAACGCAGTATTTT. Using reference TRBV7-2 and TRBJ2-3 for the parts outside the CDR3, the full variable domain is GAGVSQSPSNKVTEKGKDVELRCDPISGHTALYWYRQSLGQGLEFLIYFQGNSAPDKSGLPSDRFSAERTGGSVSTLTIQRTQQEDSAVYLCASRGGGGPFSTQYFGPGTRLTVL.

The chain has TRBV5-6 and TRBJ2-7, with 7 positions matching TRBD1. J gave up 2 bases and V 4 bases, and 9 bases lay outside the gene matches. Germline V gene data show CDR1 as SGHDT and CDR2 as YYEEEE. The CDR3 is made up of 15 amino acids. This CDR3 reads CASSSDRESTYEQYF. In DNA form, the CDR3 reads TGTGCCAGCAGCAGCGACAGGGAGTCGACCTACGAGCAGTACTTC. Using reference TRBV5-6 and TRBJ2-7 for the parts outside the CDR3, the full variable domain is DAGVTQSPTHLIKTRGQQVTLRCSPKSGHDTVSWYQQALGQGPQFIFQYYEEEERQRGNFPDRFSGHQFPNYSSELNVNALLLGDSALYLCASSSDRESTYEQYFGPGTRLTVT.